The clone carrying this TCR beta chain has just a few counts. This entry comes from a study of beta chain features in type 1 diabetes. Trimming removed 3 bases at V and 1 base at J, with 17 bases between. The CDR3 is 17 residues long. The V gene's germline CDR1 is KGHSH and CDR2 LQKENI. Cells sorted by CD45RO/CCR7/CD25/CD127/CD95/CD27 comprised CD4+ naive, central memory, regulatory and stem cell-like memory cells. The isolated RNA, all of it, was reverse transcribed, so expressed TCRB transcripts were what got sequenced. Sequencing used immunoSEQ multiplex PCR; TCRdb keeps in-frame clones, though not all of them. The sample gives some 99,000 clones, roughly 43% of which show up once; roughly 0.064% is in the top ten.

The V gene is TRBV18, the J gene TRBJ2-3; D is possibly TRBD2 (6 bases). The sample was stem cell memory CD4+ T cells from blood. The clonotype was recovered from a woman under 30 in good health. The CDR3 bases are TGTGCCAGCTCACCGCGAACGAAGGGAGGCGGCACAGATACGCAGTATTTT. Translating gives CASSPRTKGGGTDTQYF.